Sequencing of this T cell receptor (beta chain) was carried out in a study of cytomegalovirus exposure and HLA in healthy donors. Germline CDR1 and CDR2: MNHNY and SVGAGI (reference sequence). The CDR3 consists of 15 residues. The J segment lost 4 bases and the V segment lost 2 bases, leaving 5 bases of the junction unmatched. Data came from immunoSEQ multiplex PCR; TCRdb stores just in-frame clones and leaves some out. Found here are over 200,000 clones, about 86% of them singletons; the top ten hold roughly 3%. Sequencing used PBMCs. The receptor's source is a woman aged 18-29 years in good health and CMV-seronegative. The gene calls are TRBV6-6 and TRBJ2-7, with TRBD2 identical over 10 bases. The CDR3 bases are TGTGCCAGCAGTTACCATGGACTAGCGGAGTACGAGCAGTACTTC. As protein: CASSYHGLAEYEQYF.